A selection of T cell receptor beta chains follows, all from one sample in a study of blood T cell repertoires in COVID-19. Libraries were prepared by immunoSEQ multiplex PCR; TCRdb keeps only in-frame clonotypes and omits some of them. The table shows some 40,000 clones, with roughly 80% occurring only once. The sequenced sample consisted of peripheral blood. These receptors all come from a man aged 50 to 60 with active or convalescent COVID-19. Each CDR3 is given with its conserved first and last residue.

TRBV5-1	CASSSRGGLRETQYF
TRBV19	CASRGEGGTEAFF
TRBV15	CATSRLRENTEAFF
TRBV14	CASSPSGLGGKDTQYF
TRBV19	CASNALAGGQETQYF
TRBV28	CASSLQNSPLHF
TRBV9	CASSPGASGGQETQYF
TRBV3-1/TRBV3-2	CASSQASLAGVEQFF
TRBV2	CASSAGGDYYGYTF
TRBV12-3/TRBV12-4	CASSFRAEAFF
TRBV19	CASSIKGGTDSNQPQHF
TRBV5-1	CASTGTYEQYF
TRBV5-1	CASSITGSTNEKLFF
TRBV9	CASSVGPSGGAGEQFF
TRBV6-5	CASTSQGLSGYTF
TRBV7-8	CASSFAGQSYGYTF